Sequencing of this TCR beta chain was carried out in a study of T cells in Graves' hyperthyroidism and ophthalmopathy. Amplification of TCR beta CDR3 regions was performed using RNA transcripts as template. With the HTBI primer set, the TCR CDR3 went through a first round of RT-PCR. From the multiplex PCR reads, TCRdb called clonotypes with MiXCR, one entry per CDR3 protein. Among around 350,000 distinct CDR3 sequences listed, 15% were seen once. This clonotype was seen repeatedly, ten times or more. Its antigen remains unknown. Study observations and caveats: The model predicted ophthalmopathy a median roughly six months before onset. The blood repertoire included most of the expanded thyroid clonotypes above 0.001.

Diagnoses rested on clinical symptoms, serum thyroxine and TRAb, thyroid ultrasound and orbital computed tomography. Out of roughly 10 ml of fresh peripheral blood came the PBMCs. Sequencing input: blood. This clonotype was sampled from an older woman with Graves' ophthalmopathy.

The CDR3 sequence is CASSESRTDSPLHF. CDR3 coding DNA: TGTGCCAGCAGTGAGAGCCGGACCGATTCACCCCTCCACTTT. This chain connects TRBV6-1 to TRBJ1-6, with unresolved D. The CDR3 is 14 amino acids. Germline CDR1 is MNHNS and CDR2 is SASEGT. V lost 3 bases and J 8 bases, leaving 11 bases between the germline ends.